A single sample gave rise to the 8 T cell receptor beta chains below, sequenced in a study of identical twins. Each CDR3 protein is one row after TCRdb ran MiXCR on the 5' RACE reads. The table shows 550,000 to 700,000 distinct CDR3 sequences, with over 20% occurring only once. These data were also reused for a study on T cells expressing NK-cell markers.

Specimen: PBMCs. These receptors all stem from a woman aged 18 to 35 in good health.

This clonotype was counted at least ten times. The rearrangement links TRBV12-3 or TRBV12-4 to TRBJ1-1; TRBD1 matches 7 bases. CDR3 length equals 15 residues. The junction had 10 bases not matched to a gene; V was cut back by 5 bases and J by 4 bases. CDR3 amino acids: CASSPTGTVSTEAFF. Here the CDR3 DNA reads TGTGCCAGCAGTCCGACCGGGACAGTTAGCACTGAAGCTTTCTTT.

The rearrangement joins TRBV20-1 to TRBJ2-1; 12 bases align to TRBD2. V dropped 3 bases and J dropped 0; count of bases not matched to a gene: 6. Germline assignment: CDR1 DFQATT and CDR2 SNEGSKA (reference sequence). The CDR3 spans 17 residues. CDR3 protein: CSASTSGGQHSYNEQFF. As DNA, the CDR3 is TGCAGTGCTAGTACTAGCGGGGGGCAGCACTCCTACAATGAGCAGTTCTTC.

This clonotype was recorded only once. V and J are TRBV5-1 and TRBJ2-3; the D gene could be TRBD1 or TRBD2 (5 bases each). The CDR3 runs 14 residues. Germline loops: CDR1 SGHRS, CDR2 YFSETQ. The ends were cut back, 0 bases at V and 9 bases at J, with 14 bases in the middle. CDR3 coding DNA: TGCGCCAGCAGCTTGGAGGGCCAACGGGGCACGCAGTATTTT. It is translated as CASSLEGQRGTQYF. The variable domain in full, with the rest retrieved from reference TRBV5-1 and TRBJ2-3, is KAGVTQTPRYLIKTRGQQVTLSCSPISGHRSVSWYQQTPGQGLQFLFEYFSETQRNKGNFPGRFSGRQFSNSRSEMNVSTLELGDSALYLCASSLEGQRGTQYFGPGTRLTVL.

This clonotype was observed at least ten times. V usage is TRBV20-1 and J usage is TRBJ1-5, with unresolved D. Germline-derived CDR1 and CDR2 are DFQATT and SNEGSKA (reference sequence). Between the trimmed V and J ends, which lost 3 bases and 4 bases, there was a span of 13 bases. The CDR3 is made up of 14 amino acids. CDR3 protein: CSARPGTHNQPQHF. The CDR3 nucleotides are TGCAGTGCTAGGCCCGGAACCCATAATCAGCCCCAGCATTTT.

The CDR3 nucleotides read TGTGCCAGCAGCCAAGACGGGGATTGGGACACTGAAGCTTTCTTT. This encodes CASSQDGDWDTEAFF. The V call is TRBV14, the J call TRBJ1-1; D uncertain. With 0 bases removed from V and 3 bases from J, the gap between germline ends came to 11 bases. There are 15 residues in the CDR3. CDR1 is SGHDN and CDR2 is FVKESK in the germline V gene. Complete variable domain (other parts from reference TRBV14 and TRBJ1-1): EAGVTQFPSHSVIEKGQTVTLRCDPISGHDNLYWYRRVMGKEIKFLLHFVKESKQDESGMPNNRFLAERTGGTYSTLKVQPAELEDSGVYFCASSQDGDWDTEAFFGQGTRLTVV.

This clonotype was recorded a few times. The chain joins TRBV20-1 to TRBJ2-3; TRBD2 matches at 12 bases. Trimming took 8 bases from V and 3 from J; bases not matched to a gene: 9. Germline CDR1 reads DFQATT; CDR2 reads SNEGSKA (reference sequence). This CDR3 is built from 15 residues. The CDR3 sequence: CSPATSGGRTDTQYF. CDR3 nucleotides: TGCAGTCCAGCCACTAGCGGGGGGCGAACAGATACGCAGTATTTT.

There are many counts of this clonotype. The chain joins TRBV12-3 or TRBV12-4 to TRBJ1-4, with D perhaps matching TRBD1 (6 bases). Trimming cost V 5 bases and J 8 bases, with 18 bases left between them. CDR3 size: 15 residues. CDR3 sequence: CASSLRDTVWEKLFF. The CDR3, as DNA: TGTGCCAGCAGTCTCCGGGACACGGTATGGGAAAAACTGTTTTTT.

This clonotype was seen a few times. The V call is TRBV20-1, the J call TRBJ1-3; no firm D call. The CDR3 totals 11 residues. Germline CDR1 DFQATT, CDR2 SNEGSKA (reference sequence). Trimming took 7 bases from V and 1 from J, leaving 5 bases between them. CDR3 nucleotide sequence: TGCAGTGTAAGGTCTGGAAACACCATATATTTT. Its protein product is CSVRSGNTIYF.